The rows below give T cell receptor beta chains drawn from one sample of a study of blood T cells in healthy people across ages. TCRdb re-called the 5' RACE reads through MiXCR, storing one row per CDR3 protein. The data hold hundreds of thousands of distinct CDR3 sequences, with under 25% observed a single time. The material sequenced was blood. These receptors originate from a man between 65 and 79 years old in good health. CDR3s include the opening cysteine and the closing phenylalanine or tryptophan. The D gene is left open where the match is weak. Rows may omit the clone size; those that give it use once, few, many or a size class.

>TRBJ2-3|few|TRBD2|TRBV3-1
TGTGCCAGCAGCCGGACTAGCGGGACCCATACGCAGTATTTT
CASSRTSGTHTQYF
>TRBJ1-4|few|.|TRBV7-9
TGTGCCAGCAGTCAAGGAGACCGGGTTGGAAAACTGTTTTTT
CASSQGDRVGKLFF
>TRBJ2-3|.|.|TRBV5-1
TGCGCCAGCAGCCACTTTCGAGACACGCAGTATTTT
CASSHFRDTQYF
>TRBJ2-7|few|.|TRBV15
TGTGCCACCAGCAGAGATCCGGGGACCAGCTCCTACGAGCAGTACTTC
CATSRDPGTSSYEQYF
>TRBJ2-7|.|TRBD2|TRBV27
TGTGCCAGCAGCACCACTAGCGTCACCCCCTACGAGCAGTACTTC
CASSTTSVTPYEQYF
>TRBJ2-5|.|TRBD2|TRBV6-5
TGTGCCAGCAGCACTATAGCGGGAGGCGGGGAGACCCAGTACTTC
CASSTIAGGGETQYF
>TRBJ2-5|few|.|TRBV20-1
TGCAGTGCTCCGTGGGTAGGGCAAGAGACCCAGTACTTC
CSAPWVGQETQYF
>TRBJ2-2|.|.|TRBV20-1
TGCAGTGCTAGAGATAGCACAGGGCTCTTGACCGGGGAGCTGTTTTTT
CSARDSTGLLTGELFF
>TRBJ2-7|.|.|TRBV5-1
TGCGCCAGCAGCTTATCGGCTACCTACGAGCAGTACTTC
CASSLSATYEQYF
>TRBJ1-5|many|TRBD1|TRBV20-1
TGCAGTGCTAGAGTGCAGGGGGAATTTCAGCCCCAGCATTTT
CSARVQGEFQPQHF
>TRBJ2-4|few|.|TRBV7-2
TGTGCCAGCAGCTTAATGGCCCCGTATCAGGGAGAAAACATTCAGTACTTC
CASSLMAPYQGENIQYF
>TRBJ2-5|few|.|TRBV5-1
TGTGCCAGCAGCTTGGGCCAGGGTGAAGAGACCCAGTACTTC
CASSLGQGEETQYF
>TRBJ2-1|.|TRBD2|TRBV10-3
TGTGCCATCAGTCCGACTAGCGGGAGACCCTACAATGAGCAGTTCTTC
CAISPTSGRPYNEQFF
>TRBJ2-3|many|.|TRBV14
TGTGCCAGCAGCCAAGATTTCGGGTTGGCAGATACGCAGTATTTT
CASSQDFGLADTQYF
>TRBJ1-6|.|.|TRBV5-1
TGCGCCAGCAGCTTGGCTCCCCCCGGACAGACAAATTCACCCCTCCACTTT
CASSLAPPGQTNSPLHF
>TRBJ2-1|.|.|TRBV21-1
TGTGCCAGCAGCAAACGGTGCGGGAGGGCCTTGAATGAGCAGTTCTTC
CASSKRCGRALNEQFF
>TRBJ2-1|many|TRBD2|TRBV5-1
TGCGCCAGCAGCTTGGTAATAGCGGGGAACAATGAGCAGTTCTTC
CASSLVIAGNNEQFF
>TRBJ2-1|.|TRBD2|TRBV5-1
TGCGCCAGCAGCCTGATCCCAGCGGGATCTGGTGTAGGGCAGTTCTTC
CASSLIPAGSGVGQFF
>TRBJ2-7|few|TRBD1|TRBV6-2/TRBV6-3
TGTGCCAGCACTAGACAGGGGGCCAGGGAACGACCCTACGAGCAGTACTTC
CASTRQGARERPYEQYF
>TRBJ2-5|few|TRBD1|TRBV10-3
TGTGCCATCAGTGAGTCATCTTCGACAGGGCAGGAGACCCAGTACTTC
CAISESSSTGQETQYF
>TRBJ2-5|once|.|TRBV19
TGTGCCAGTAGTATGAAGGGGCTCCAAGAGACCCAGTACTTC
CASSMKGLQETQYF
>TRBJ2-7|few|.|TRBV5-5
TGTGCCAGCAGCTTGGGTCAGGTATCCTACGAGCAGTACTTC
CASSLGQVSYEQYF
>TRBJ2-7|once|.|TRBV5-1
TGCGCCAGCAGATGGGACGGGTCCTACGAGCAGTACTTC
CASRWDGSYEQYF
>TRBJ2-3|.|TRBD1|TRBV20-1
TGCAGTGCTTGGACAGGGGTGGGAGATACGCAGTATTTT
CSAWTGVGDTQYF
>TRBJ1-4|few|.|TRBV20-1
TGCAGTGACCCAGAACACCCAAATGAAAAACTGTTTTTT
CSDPEHPNEKLFF
>TRBJ2-3|.|.|TRBV5-1
TGCGCCAGCAGAAAACCGGGACAGGCGGCGGGGGAAGATACGCAGTATTTT
CASRKPGQAAGEDTQYF
>TRBJ2-7|.|TRBD2|TRBV18
TGTGCCAGCTCACCAAGAGCGGGAGGATTAGGCTCCTACGAGCAGTACTTC
CASSPRAGGLGSYEQYF
>TRBJ2-1|.|TRBD2|TRBV9
TGTGCCAGCAGCGTTCAGACTAGCAGAAACAATGAGCAGTTCTTC
CASSVQTSRNNEQFF
>TRBJ2-1|.|.|TRBV20-1
TGCAGTGCTAGAGATCCCCTCTACAATGAGCAGTTCTTC
CSARDPLYNEQFF